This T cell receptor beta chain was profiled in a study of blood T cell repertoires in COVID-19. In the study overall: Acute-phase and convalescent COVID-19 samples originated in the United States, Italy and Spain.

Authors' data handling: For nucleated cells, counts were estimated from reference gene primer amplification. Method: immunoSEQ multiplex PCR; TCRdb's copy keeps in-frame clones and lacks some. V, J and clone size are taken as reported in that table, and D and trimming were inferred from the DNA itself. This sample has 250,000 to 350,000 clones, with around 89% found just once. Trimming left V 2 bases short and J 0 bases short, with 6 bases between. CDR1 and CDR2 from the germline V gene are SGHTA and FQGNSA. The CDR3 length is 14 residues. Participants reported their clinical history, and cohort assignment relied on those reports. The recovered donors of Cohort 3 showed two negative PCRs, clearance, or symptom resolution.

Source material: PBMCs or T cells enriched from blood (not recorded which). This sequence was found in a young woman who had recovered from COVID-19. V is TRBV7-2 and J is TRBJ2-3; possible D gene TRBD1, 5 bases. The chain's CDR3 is CASSLRQSTDTQYF. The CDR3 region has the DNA TGTGCCAGCAGCTTACGACAGAGCACAGATACGCAGTATTTT.